This T cell receptor (beta chain) was retrieved from a study of identical twins. Unique molecular identifiers were in the cDNA, with template-switch universal primer binding. TCRdb reprocessed the 5' RACE reads with MiXCR, giving one entry per CDR3 protein. The table has approximately 620,000 distinct CDR3 sequences, 8% to 9% seen once. All donors were healthy Caucasians. As concerns this clonotype: No antigen is known for it.

Notes on the study in general: Reduced insertions were recorded for abundant cord blood beta clonotypes, with no such pattern in memory repertoires. Excess sharing by twins proved weaker in beta out-of-frame sequences.

The germline gives CDR1 KGHDR, CDR2 SFDVKD. Trimming cost V 9 bases and J 8 bases; bases outside gene matches: 6. The CDR3 has 12 residues. Another study also made use of these data, one on yellow fever vaccine responses in identical twins.

This TCR was recovered from a woman between 18 and 29 years old in good health. The specimen was PBMCs. The V and J genes are TRBV24-1 and TRBJ2-3, with 8 bases that match TRBD2. CDR3 coding DNA: TGTGCCACCGCGGTAACTAGCGGTACGCAGTATTTT. Translated, it gives CATAVTSGTQYF.